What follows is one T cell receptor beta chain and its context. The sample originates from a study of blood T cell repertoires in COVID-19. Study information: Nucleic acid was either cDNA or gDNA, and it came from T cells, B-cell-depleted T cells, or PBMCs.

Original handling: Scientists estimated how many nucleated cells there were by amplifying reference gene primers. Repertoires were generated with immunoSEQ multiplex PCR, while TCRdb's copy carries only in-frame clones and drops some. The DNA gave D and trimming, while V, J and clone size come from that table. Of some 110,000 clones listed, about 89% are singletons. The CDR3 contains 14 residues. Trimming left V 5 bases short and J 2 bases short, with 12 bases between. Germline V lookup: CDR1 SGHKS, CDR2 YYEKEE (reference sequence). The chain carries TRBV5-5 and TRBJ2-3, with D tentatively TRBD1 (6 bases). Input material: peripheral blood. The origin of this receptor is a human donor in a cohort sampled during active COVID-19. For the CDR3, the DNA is TGTGCCAGCAGTTTAGACAGGCCCACAGATACGCAGTATTTT. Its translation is CASSLDRPTDTQYF.